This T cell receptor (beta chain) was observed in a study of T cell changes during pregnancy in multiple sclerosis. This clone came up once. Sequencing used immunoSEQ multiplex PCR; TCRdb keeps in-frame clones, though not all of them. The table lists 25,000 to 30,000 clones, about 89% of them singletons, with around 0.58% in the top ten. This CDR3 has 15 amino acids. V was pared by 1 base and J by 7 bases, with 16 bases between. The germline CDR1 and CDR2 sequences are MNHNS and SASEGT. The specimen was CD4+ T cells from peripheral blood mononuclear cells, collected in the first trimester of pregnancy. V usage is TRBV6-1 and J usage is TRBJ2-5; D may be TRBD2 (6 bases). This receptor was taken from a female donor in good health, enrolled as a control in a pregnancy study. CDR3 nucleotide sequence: TGTGCCAGCAGTGAAGGGAGGGCGGTTCCGGGGACCCAGTACTTC. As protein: CASSEGRAVPGTQYF.